A selection of T cell receptor beta chains follows, all from one sample in a study of blood T cell repertoires in COVID-19. Some clones are missing from TCRdb's copy, which holds only in-frame ones; the method was immunoSEQ multiplex PCR. This table holds approximately 41,000 clones, more than 75% found once. The sequenced material came from peripheral blood. These receptors all come from a human donor in a cohort sampled during active COVID-19. Each CDR3 is given with its conserved first and last residue. D genes are given only for firm matches. Clone size appears in some rows only: once, few, many, or a class for an expanded clone.

. | TRBJ1-2 | . | TRBV3-1/TRBV3-2 | CASSPIGQQTHYGYTF | TGTGCCAGCAGCCCGATCGGACAGCAAACCCACTATGGCTACACCTTC
. | TRBJ2-7 | TRBD2 | TRBV7-9 | CASSPGTSGVLGYEQYF | TGTGCCAGCAGCCCAGGGACTAGCGGGGTGCTGGGATACGAGCAGTACTTC
once | TRBJ1-2 | . | TRBV9 | CASSPPGDLGYTF | TGTGCCAGCAGCCCCCCGGGGGACCTTGGCTACACCTTC
. | TRBJ1-4 | TRBD1 | TRBV7-8 | CASSFGTGHNEKLFF | TGTGCCAGCAGCTTCGGGACAGGTCATAATGAAAAACTGTTTTTT
once | TRBJ2-7 | . | TRBV7-9 | CASSRPAAGDTYEQYF | TGTGCCAGCAGCCGACCAGCAGCGGGCGATACCTACGAGCAGTACTTC
few | TRBJ1-1 | TRBD1 | TRBV3-1/TRBV3-2 | CASAGQGYTEAFF | TGTGCCAGCGCCGGACAGGGCTACACTGAAGCTTTCTTT
once | TRBJ2-1 | TRBD1 | TRBV6-5 | CASSWMTGGYNEQFF | TGTGCCAGCAGTTGGATGACAGGGGGCTACAATGAGCAGTTCTTC
. | TRBJ1-1 | . | TRBV4-2 | CASSQEGAPMNTEAFF | TGTGCCAGCAGCCAAGAGGGAGCACCGATGAACACTGAAGCTTTCTTT
once | TRBJ2-7 | TRBD2 | TRBV28 | CASSYGTSGGTYEQYF | TGTGCCAGCAGTTACGGGACTAGCGGGGGTACCTACGAGCAGTACTTC
. | TRBJ1-4 | TRBD1 | TRBV7-9 | CASSPRDRVNEKLFF | TGTGCCAGCAGCCCCAGGGACAGGGTAAATGAAAAACTGTTTTTT
. | TRBJ1-1 | . | TRBV10-3 | CASGGGDDTEAFF | TGTGCCTCGGGCGGAGGGGATGACACTGAAGCTTTCTTT
. | TRBJ2-7 | . | TRBV12-3/TRBV12-4 | CASTTGTYEQYF | TGTGCCAGCACTACAGGGACCTACGAGCAGTACTTC
. | TRBJ2-7 | . | TRBV19 | CASSVNPTRGLSYEQYF | TGTGCCAGTAGTGTTAACCCCACCCGGGGACTCTCCTACGAGCAGTACTTC
. | TRBJ1-4 | . | TRBV23-1 | CASSQFRGLRYGEKLFF | TGCGCCAGCAGTCAATTCCGGGGACTCCGGTACGGTGAAAAACTGTTTTTT
. | TRBJ1-4 | TRBD1 | TRBV2 | CASSVGTGANEKLFF | TGTGCCAGCAGTGTCGGGACAGGGGCTAATGAAAAACTGTTTTTT
. | TRBJ2-1 | TRBD2 | TRBV15 | CATSGGTRAEQFF | TGTGCCACCAGCGGAGGGACTAGGGCTGAGCAGTTCTTC
. | TRBJ2-3 | TRBD1 | TRBV6-5 | CATTGVSDTQYF | TGTGCCACAACAGGGGTTTCGGATACGCAGTATTTT
. | TRBJ2-7 | . | TRBV11-2 | CASSLQGSSYEQYF | TGTGCCAGCAGCCTACAGGGAAGCTCCTACGAGCAGTACTTC
once | TRBJ2-3 | TRBD2 | TRBV4-1 | CASSQGSGRAADTQYF | TGCGCCAGCAGCCAGGGTAGCGGGAGGGCCGCAGATACGCAGTATTTT
. | TRBJ1-1 | TRBD1 | TRBV4-1 | CASSWDRGNTEAFF | TGCGCCAGCAGCTGGGACAGGGGGAACACTGAAGCTTTCTTT
once | TRBJ2-3 | TRBD2 | TRBV4-1 | CASSQFGGTSGRDTQYF | TGCGCCAGCAGCCAATTTGGTGGAACTAGCGGGAGAGATACGCAGTATTTT
. | TRBJ1-2 | . | TRBV18 | CASSPPTGYGYTF | TGTGCCAGCTCACCACCCACGGGCTATGGCTACACCTTC
once | TRBJ2-1 | . | TRBV5-5 | CASSPTDWYNEQFF | TGTGCCAGCAGCCCCACTGACTGGTACAATGAGCAGTTCTTC
. | TRBJ2-7 | TRBD2 | TRBV5-4 | CASSLAGGLAGGNHEQYF | TGTGCCAGCAGCTTGGCCGGAGGCCTAGCGGGAGGGAACCACGAGCAGTACTTC
. | TRBJ2-1 | TRBD2 | TRBV5-5 | CASSPGLDTYNEQFF | TGTGCCAGCAGCCCGGGACTAGATACCTACAATGAGCAGTTCTTC
. | TRBJ2-7 | . | TRBV20-1 | CSASNRAGILYEQYF | TGCAGTGCTAGTAATCGGGCAGGGATTTTGTACGAGCAGTACTTC
. | TRBJ2-5 | TRBD1 | TRBV7-2 | CASSTRTGPQETQYF | TGTGCCAGCAGCACCCGGACAGGGCCCCAAGAGACCCAGTACTTC
. | TRBJ2-7 | TRBD1 | TRBV27 | CASSPSTGLYEQYF | TGTGCCAGCAGTCCGTCGACAGGGTTGTACGAGCAGTACTTC
. | TRBJ2-1 | . | TRBV27 | CASSRGGSGGYNEQFF | TGTGCCAGCAGTCGAGGAGGGTCGGGTGGCTACAATGAGCAGTTCTTC
. | TRBJ2-3 | TRBD1 | TRBV5-3 | CARSVNRGDTQYF | TGTGCCAGAAGCGTCAACAGGGGGGATACGCAGTATTTT
once | TRBJ2-1 | . | TRBV4-1 | CASSQEAGKKFF | TGCGCCAGCAGCCAAGAAGCAGGGAAAAAGTTCTTC
. | TRBJ2-1 | TRBD2 | TRBV7-8 | CASSLLERDPYNEQFF | TGTGCCAGCAGCCTCCTTGAGCGGGACCCCTACAATGAGCAGTTCTTC
. | TRBJ2-6 | . | TRBV6-5 | CASRGDSSGANVLTF | TGTGCCAGCAGGGGGGACTCCTCTGGGGCCAACGTCCTGACTTTC
. | TRBJ2-7 | TRBD1 | TRBV7-9 | CASSRTGYSSYEQYF | TGTGCCAGCAGCCGGACAGGGTACAGCTCCTACGAGCAGTACTTC
. | TRBJ1-3 | . | TRBV29-1 | CSVGAGNTIYF | TGCAGCGTTGGAGCAGGAAACACCATATATTTT
. | TRBJ1-5 | . | TRBV7-2 | CASGTYSNQPQHF | TGTGCCAGCGGGACTTATAGCAATCAGCCCCAGCATTTT
. | TRBJ2-1 | TRBD2 | TRBV24-1 | CATSDPPKTSGIGQFF | TGTGCCACCAGTGATCCCCCAAAAACTAGCGGGATAGGGCAGTTCTTC
. | TRBJ2-7 | . | TRBV7-6 | CASSHGGIYEQYF | TGTGCCAGCAGCCATGGCGGTATCTACGAGCAGTACTTC
. | TRBJ1-1 | . | TRBV27 | CASSLLSGSEAFF | TGTGCCAGCAGTTTATTATCGGGGTCTGAAGCTTTCTTT
once | TRBJ2-7 | TRBD2 | TRBV6-5 | CASTSSGDSYEQYF | TGTGCCAGCACCTCAAGCGGGGACTCCTACGAGCAGTACTTC
once | TRBJ1-2 | . | TRBV20-1 | CSAPGERGYTF | TGCAGTGCTCCGGGGGAACGGGGCTACACCTTC
. | TRBJ1-3 | TRBD1 | TRBV7-9 | CASSFQTTGAGNTIYF | TGTGCCAGCAGCTTCCAGACGACAGGGGCTGGAAACACCATATATTTT
. | TRBJ2-5 | TRBD2 | TRBV27 | CASSHPPGTSGSYETQYF | TGTGCCAGCAGTCACCCTCCTGGGACTAGCGGGAGTTATGAGACCCAGTACTTC
. | TRBJ2-1 | TRBD1 | TRBV27 | CASSARQGAFGNEQFF | TGTGCCAGCAGTGCCCGACAGGGAGCTTTTGGCAATGAGCAGTTCTTC
. | TRBJ2-7 | . | TRBV24-1 | CATSDGRGQYF | TGTGCCACCAGTGATGGCCGAGGGCAGTACTTC
. | TRBJ1-1 | . | TRBV6-5 | CASSSGWGEVLAAFF | TGTGCCAGCAGTTCGGGATGGGGGGAGGTCCTGGCGGCTTTCTTT
. | TRBJ1-1 | . | TRBV19 | CASSMGAGFRTEAFF | TGTGCCAGTAGTATGGGCGCGGGCTTTAGGACTGAAGCTTTCTTT